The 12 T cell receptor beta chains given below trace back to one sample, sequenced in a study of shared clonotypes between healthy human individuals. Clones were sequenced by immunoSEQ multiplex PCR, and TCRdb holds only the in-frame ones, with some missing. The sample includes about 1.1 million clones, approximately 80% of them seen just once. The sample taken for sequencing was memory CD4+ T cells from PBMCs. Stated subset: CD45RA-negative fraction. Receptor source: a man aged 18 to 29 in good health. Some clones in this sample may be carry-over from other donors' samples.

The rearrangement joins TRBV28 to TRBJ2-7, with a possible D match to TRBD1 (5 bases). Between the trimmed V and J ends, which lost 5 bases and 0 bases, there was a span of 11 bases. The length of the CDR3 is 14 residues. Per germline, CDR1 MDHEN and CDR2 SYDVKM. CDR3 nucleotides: TGTGCCAGCAGTACCGTAGGGGTCTCCTACGAGCAGTACTTC. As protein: CASSTVGVSYEQYF.

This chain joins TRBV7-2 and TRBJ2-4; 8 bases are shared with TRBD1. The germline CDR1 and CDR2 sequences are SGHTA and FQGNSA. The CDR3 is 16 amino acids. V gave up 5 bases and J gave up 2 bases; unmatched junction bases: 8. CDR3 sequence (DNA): TGTGCCAGCAGCCCCGGACAGGGAAAGTCCAAAAACATTCAGTACTTC. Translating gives CASSPGQGKSKNIQYF.

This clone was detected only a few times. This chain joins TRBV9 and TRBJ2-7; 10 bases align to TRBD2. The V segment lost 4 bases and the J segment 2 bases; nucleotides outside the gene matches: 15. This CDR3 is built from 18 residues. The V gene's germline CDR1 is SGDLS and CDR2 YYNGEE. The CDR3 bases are TGTGCCAGCAGCTCTCCGAGAGGCGGGACTAGCGACACCTACGAGCAGTACTTC. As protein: CASSSPRGGTSDTYEQYF.

In nucleotides, the CDR3 is TGTGCCAGCAGTTTCATTGGAACCTACGAGCAGTACTTC. Amino acid sequence: CASSFIGTYEQYF. The V gene is TRBV27, the J gene TRBJ2-7; D call uncertain. Germline CDR1 reads MNHEY; CDR2 reads SMNVEV (reference sequence). Between the trimmed V and J ends, which lost 3 bases and 2 bases, there was a span of 8 bases. This CDR3 has 13 residues.

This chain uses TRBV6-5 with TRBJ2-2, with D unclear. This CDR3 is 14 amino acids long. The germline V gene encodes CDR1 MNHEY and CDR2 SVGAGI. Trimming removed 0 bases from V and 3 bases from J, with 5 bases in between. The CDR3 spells CASSYSAYTGELFF. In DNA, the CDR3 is TGTGCCAGCAGTTACTCCGCCTACACCGGGGAGCTGTTTTTT.

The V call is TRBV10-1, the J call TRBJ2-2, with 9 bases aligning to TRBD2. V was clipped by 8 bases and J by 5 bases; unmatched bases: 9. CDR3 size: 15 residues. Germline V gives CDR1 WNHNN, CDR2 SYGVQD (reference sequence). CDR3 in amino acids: CASSIPSGKTGELFF. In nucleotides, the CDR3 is TGCGCCAGCTCCATACCTAGCGGGAAGACCGGGGAGCTGTTTTTT.

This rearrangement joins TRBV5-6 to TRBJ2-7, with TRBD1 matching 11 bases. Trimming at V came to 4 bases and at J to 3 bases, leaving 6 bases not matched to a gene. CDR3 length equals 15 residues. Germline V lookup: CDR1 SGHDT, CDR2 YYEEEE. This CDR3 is CASSPGQGAGYEQYF. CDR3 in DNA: TGTGCCAGCAGCCCCGGACAGGGGGCGGGCTACGAGCAGTACTTC.

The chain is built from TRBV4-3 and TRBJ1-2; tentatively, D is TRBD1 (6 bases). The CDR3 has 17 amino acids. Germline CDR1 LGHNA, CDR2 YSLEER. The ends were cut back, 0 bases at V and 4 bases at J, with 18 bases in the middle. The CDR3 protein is CASSQDLGGQGSYGYTF. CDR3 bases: TGCGCCAGCAGCCAAGATCTGGGGGGGCAGGGAAGCTATGGCTACACCTTC.

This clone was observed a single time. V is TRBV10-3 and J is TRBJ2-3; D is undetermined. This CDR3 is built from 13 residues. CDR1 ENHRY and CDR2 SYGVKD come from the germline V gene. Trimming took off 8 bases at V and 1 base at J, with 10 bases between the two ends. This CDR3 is CAIGVQGTDTQYF. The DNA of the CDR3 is TGTGCCATCGGAGTGCAGGGCACAGATACGCAGTATTTT.

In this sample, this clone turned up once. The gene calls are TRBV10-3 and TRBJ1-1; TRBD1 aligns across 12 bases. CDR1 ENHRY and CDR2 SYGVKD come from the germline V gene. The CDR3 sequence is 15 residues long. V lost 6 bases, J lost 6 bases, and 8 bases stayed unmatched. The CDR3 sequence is CAIRQGQGAFAEAFF. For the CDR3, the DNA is TGTGCCATCAGGCAGGGACAGGGGGCGTTTGCTGAAGCTTTCTTT.

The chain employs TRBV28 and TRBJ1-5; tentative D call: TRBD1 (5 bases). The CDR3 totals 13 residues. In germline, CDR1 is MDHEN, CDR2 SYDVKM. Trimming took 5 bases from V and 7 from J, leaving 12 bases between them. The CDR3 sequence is CASSRGGRQPQHF. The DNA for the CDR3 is TGTGCCAGCAGTCGCGGGGGGAGACAGCCCCAGCATTTT.

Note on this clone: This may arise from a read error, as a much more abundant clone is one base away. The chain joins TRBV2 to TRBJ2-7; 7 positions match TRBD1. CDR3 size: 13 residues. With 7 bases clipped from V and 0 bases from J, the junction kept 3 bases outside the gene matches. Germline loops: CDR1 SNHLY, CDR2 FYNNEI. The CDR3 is CASNRDSSYEQYF. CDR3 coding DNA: TGTGCCAGCAACCGGGACAGCTCCTACGAGCAGTACTTC.